This T cell receptor (beta chain) was identified in a study of T cell responses to AZD1222 COVID-19 vaccine (TCRdb year 2021). For context, the study as a whole: TCR sequencing was performed for 230 to 250 trial participants, of whom around 210 were given two doses of AZD1222 and some 25 were given two doses of MenACWY control vaccine. Trial participants were enrolled into age subgroups of 18-55, 56-69 and 70-plus years, which contained about 160, 30 and 59 TCR-sequenced participants, respectively. Summary of the overall study and its limitations: No day 14 peak-response samples were available, so repertoires were characterized only after the peak T cell response. The whole spike protein was spanned by vaccine-associated CD4 TCRs, and dominant responses were seen in regions 160-218 and 743-854. Reportedly, close to half of the unique spike-specific TCRs recognized epitopes lying outside the regions that are mutated in the B.1.351 and B.1.1.7 variants. After two AZD1222 doses, spike-specific TCR breadth and depth were significantly higher than at day 0 and than in MenACWY recipients. Participants were mostly white British and included more females than males, and it was suggested by the authors that clonal diversity may have been underestimated. Conclusions about previously exposed vaccinees were limited because only a handful of AZD1222 recipients were SARS-CoV-2 seropositive at baseline. The 56-69-year group was small, and its depth increase did not reach significance, likely because of low power.

The sample's time point label, decoded: baseline before first vaccination. The treatment or condition label, as the study defines it: meningococcal conjugate vaccine given as trial control. The vaccinee samples were drawn from two UK trials, COV001 and COV002, one of which was a single-blind randomized controlled phase 2/3 trial testing AZD1222 (ChAdOx1 nCoV-19) in healthy adults. Trial participant PBMC samples were collected at day 0 and day 28 after the second dose for TCRbeta chain sequencing. The V and J ends are trimmed by 3 bases and 6 bases, leaving 3 bases between them. The CDR3 goes from the cysteine to the phenylalanine over 11 residues. Just CDR3 DNA is preserved here, 33 bases in frame from base 1. On this clone: Its binding antigen is unknown. No per-base quality is available; no much larger clone lies one base away.

The CDR3 regions of human TCRbeta chains were analyzed by immunosequencing. The original pipeline was this. Repertoire TCRs were matched against a reference library of SARS-CoV-2-specific TCRs generated with the MIRA antigen-specificity platform. Breadth was defined as the fraction of unique TCRs that were SARS-CoV-2-associated. Depth was defined as the fraction of total T cells that were SARS-CoV-2-associated. Using the MIRA data, every spike-specific TCR was mapped to the spike region that the TCR reacted to and assigned to either a CD4 or a CD8 class. Log10-transformed breadth and depth values were compared by one-way ANOVA with Sidak's multiple comparisons tests. Imported from immuneACCESS, the table was reduced by TCRdb to in-frame sequences with V and J called. These copies leave out some clones; in studies compared against another copy, an unresolved V gene accounts for under half, and the cause of the remainder is not known. For V, J and clone size, that table is used; D and trimming come from the DNA. The sample yields roughly 80,000 clones; approximately 91% were counted once. Around 5.1% of the sample comes from the top ten.

Sequencing used peripheral blood, obtained on day 0 of MenACWY control vaccination. The receptor's source is an adult in good health. The V and J segments used are TRBV12-3 or TRBV12-4 and TRBJ1-3; the D gene is unclear. The DNA reads TGTGCCAGCAGTTTTAAAAACACCATATATTTT. Its protein product is CASSFKNTIYF.